The subject of this entry is one TCR beta chain. Its antigen remains unidentified. This entry belongs to a study of blood T cell dynamics during melanoma immunotherapy. Time point noted: pre-treatment baseline. A fixed DNA input of 350 ng was used per bulk PBMC sample. Method: immunoSEQ multiplex PCR; TCRdb's copy keeps in-frame clones and lacks some. Among 9,500 to 13,000 clones listed, 89% were seen once. Germline CDR1 and CDR2: SGHAT and FQNNGV. V was clipped by 0 bases and J by 3 bases; unmatched bases: 7. The CDR3 loop spans 16 amino acids. Findings of the study overall: Unlike progressors, later disease-control patients had W3 repertoires gaining clonality or diversity. It remained unknown if the driving T cell clones were melanoma-specific.

The chain recombines TRBV11-2 with TRBJ1-2; 7 bases align to TRBD1. Here the sequenced sample was blood, taken from a patient treated with checkpoint blockade. The sequence was collected from a human donor with melanoma. The CDR3 protein is CASSLDPTGKYYGYTF. Written as DNA, the CDR3 is TGTGCCAGCAGCTTAGATCCGACAGGGAAGTACTATGGCTACACCTTC. The full variable domain, with the rest looked up from reference TRBV11-2 and TRBJ1-2, is EAGVAQSPRYKIIEKRQSVAFWCNPISGHATLYWYQQILGQGPKLLIQFQNNGVVDDSQLPKDRFSAERLKGVDSTLKIQPAKLEDSAVYLCASSLDPTGKYYGYTFGSGTRLTVV.